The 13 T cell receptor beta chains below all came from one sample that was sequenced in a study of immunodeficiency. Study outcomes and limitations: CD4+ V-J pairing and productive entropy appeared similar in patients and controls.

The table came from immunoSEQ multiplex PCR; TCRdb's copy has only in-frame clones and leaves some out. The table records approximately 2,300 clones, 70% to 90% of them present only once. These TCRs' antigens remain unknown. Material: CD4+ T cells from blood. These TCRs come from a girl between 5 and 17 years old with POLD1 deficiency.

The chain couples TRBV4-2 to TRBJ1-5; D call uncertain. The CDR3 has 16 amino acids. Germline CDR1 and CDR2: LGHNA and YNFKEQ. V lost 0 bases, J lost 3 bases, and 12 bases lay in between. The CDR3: CASSQDRALNNQPQHF. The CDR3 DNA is TGTGCCAGCAGCCAAGATCGGGCCCTGAACAATCAGCCCCAGCATTTT.

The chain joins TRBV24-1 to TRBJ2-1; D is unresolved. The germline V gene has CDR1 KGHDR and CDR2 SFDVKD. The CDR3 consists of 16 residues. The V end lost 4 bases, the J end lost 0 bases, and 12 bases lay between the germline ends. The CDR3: CATSDPDVSSYNEQFF. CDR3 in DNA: TGTGCCACCAGTGACCCGGACGTGAGCTCCTACAATGAGCAGTTCTTC.

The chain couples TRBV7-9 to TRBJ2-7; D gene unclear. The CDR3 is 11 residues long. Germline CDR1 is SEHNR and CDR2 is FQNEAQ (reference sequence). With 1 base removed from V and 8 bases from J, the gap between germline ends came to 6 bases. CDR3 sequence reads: CASSLVFKQYF. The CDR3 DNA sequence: TGTGCCAGCAGCTTAGTTTTCAAGCAGTACTTC.

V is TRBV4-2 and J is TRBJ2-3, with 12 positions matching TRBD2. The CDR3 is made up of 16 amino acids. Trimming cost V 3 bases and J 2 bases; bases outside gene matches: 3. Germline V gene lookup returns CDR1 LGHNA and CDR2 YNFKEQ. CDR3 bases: TGTGCCAGCAGCCAGGGACTAGCGGGCCTCACAGATACGCAGTATTTT. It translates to CASSQGLAGLTDTQYF.

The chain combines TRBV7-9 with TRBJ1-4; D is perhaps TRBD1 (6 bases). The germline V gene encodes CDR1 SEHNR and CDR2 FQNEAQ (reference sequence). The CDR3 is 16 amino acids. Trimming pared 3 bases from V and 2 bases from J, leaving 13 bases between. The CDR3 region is CASSFTGQVTNEKLFF. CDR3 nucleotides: TGTGCCAGCAGCTTTACAGGGCAGGTCACTAATGAAAAACTGTTTTTT.

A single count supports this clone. The CDR3 loop is CASSFLDRPSYGYTF. CDR3 sequence (DNA): TGTGCCAGCAGTTTTTTGGACAGACCTTCCTATGGCTACACCTTC. The V call is TRBV28, the J call TRBJ1-2; maybe TRBD1 (6 bases). V was clipped by 3 bases and J by 4 bases, with 15 bases between them. There are 15 residues in the CDR3. Germline CDR1 is MDHEN and CDR2 is SYDVKM.

The CDR3 here is CASSLLTELTYVNTEAFF. In nucleotides, the CDR3 is TGTGCCAGCAGCTTGTTGACAGAGCTTACCTATGTGAACACTGAAGCTTTCTTT. The V gene is TRBV5-6, the J gene TRBJ1-1; a possible D gene is TRBD1 (5 bases). Germline V lookup: CDR1 SGHDT, CDR2 YYEEEE. The V and J ends lost 1 base and 0 bases respectively, with 19 bases between them. The CDR3 is 18 amino acids.

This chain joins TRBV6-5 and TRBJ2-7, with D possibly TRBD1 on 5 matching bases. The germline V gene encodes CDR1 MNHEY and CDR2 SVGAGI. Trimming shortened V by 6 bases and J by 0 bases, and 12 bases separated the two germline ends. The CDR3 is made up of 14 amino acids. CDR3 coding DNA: TGTGCCAGCAGACCACAGGCCTTCTCCTACGAGCAGTACTTC. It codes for CASRPQAFSYEQYF.

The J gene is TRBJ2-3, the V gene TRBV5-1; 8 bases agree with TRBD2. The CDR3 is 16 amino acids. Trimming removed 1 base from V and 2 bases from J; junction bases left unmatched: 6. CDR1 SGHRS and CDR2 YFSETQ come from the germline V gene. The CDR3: CASSLKASGFTDTQYF. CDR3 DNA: TGCGCCAGCAGCTTGAAGGCTAGCGGGTTCACAGATACGCAGTATTTT.

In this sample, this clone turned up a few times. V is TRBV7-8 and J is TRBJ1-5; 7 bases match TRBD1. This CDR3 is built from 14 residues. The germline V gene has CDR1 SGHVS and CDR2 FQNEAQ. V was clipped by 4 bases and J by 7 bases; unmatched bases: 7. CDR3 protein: CASSSRGVEQPQHF. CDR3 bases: TGTGCCAGCAGCTCCAGGGGGGTAGAGCAGCCCCAGCATTTT.

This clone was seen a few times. The CDR3 bases are TGTGCCAGCAGAGCTGCGGGCTCGAACACTGAAGCTTTCTTT. Residues: CASRAAGSNTEAFF. This rearrangement joins TRBV6-5 to TRBJ1-1; D gene uncertain. The V and J ends lost 6 bases and 1 base respectively, with 12 bases between them. The CDR3 contains 14 residues. Germline-derived CDR1 and CDR2 are MNHEY and SVGAGI.

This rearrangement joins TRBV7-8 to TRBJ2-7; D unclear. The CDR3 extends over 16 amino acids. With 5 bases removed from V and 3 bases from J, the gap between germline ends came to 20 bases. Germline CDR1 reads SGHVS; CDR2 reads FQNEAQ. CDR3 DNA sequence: TGTGCCAGCAGCCTTCGACGGGCGAAAGGGCTCTACGAGCAGTACTTC. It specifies CASSLRRAKGLYEQYF. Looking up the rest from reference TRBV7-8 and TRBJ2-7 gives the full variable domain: GAGVSQSPRYKVAKRGQDVALRCDPISGHVSLFWYQQALGQGPEFLTYFQNEAQLDKSGLPSDRFFAERPEGSVSTLKIQRTQQEDSAVYLCASSLRRAKGLYEQYFGPGTRLTVT.

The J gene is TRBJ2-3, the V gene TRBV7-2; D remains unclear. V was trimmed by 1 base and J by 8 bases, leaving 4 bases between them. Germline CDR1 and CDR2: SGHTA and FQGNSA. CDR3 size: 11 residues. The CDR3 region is CASSLGFTQYF. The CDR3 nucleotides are TGTGCCAGCAGCTTAGGGTTTACGCAGTATTTT.